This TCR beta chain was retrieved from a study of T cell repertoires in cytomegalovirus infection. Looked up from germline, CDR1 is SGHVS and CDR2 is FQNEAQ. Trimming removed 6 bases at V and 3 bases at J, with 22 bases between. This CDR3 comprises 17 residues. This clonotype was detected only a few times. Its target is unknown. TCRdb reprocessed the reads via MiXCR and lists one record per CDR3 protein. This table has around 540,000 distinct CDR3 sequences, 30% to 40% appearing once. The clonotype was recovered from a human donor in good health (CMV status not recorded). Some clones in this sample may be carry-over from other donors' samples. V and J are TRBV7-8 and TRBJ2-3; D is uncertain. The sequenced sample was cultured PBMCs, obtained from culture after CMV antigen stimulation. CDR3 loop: CASRLSTGLHRTDTQYF. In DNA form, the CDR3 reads TGTGCCAGCAGGCTATCGACGGGCCTTCACAGAACAGATACGCAGTATTTT. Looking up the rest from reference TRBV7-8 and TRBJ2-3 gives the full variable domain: GAGVSQSPRYKVAKRGQDVALRCDPISGHVSLFWYQQALGQGPEFLTYFQNEAQLDKSGLPSDRFFAERPEGSVSTLKIQRTQQEDSAVYLCASRLSTGLHRTDTQYFGPGTRLTVL.